This T cell receptor (beta chain) was recovered during a study of T cell repertoires in cytomegalovirus infection. Study background: CMV infection and matching HLA type were both indicated by public TCR beta signatures.

As for this clonotype: Its antigen is not known.

Findings of the study overall: Dominating the ex vivo response were HLA-C-restricted CMV-specific TCR beta clonotypes.

In TCRdb, the reads were re-called with MiXCR into one record per CDR3 protein. The repertoire holds 450,000 to 600,000 distinct CDR3 sequences, with 42% as singletons. The CDR3 totals 16 residues. Trimming pared 0 bases from V and 3 bases from J, leaving 13 bases between. Germline values: CDR1 ENHRY, CDR2 SYGVKD. Sequences were derived from cultured PBMCs, sampled from culture after CMV antigen stimulation. The receptor comes from a human donor in good health (CMV status not recorded). Some clones in this sample may be carry-over from other donors' samples. The V gene is TRBV10-3, the J gene TRBJ2-3; D might be TRBD2 (6 bases). The CDR3 nucleotides are TGTGCCATCAGTGAGTCGATTGCGGGGAATACAGATACGCAGTATTTT. Encoded protein: CAISESIAGNTDTQYF.